These 8 T cell receptor beta chains share one sample of origin, sequenced in a study of blood T cells in healthy people across ages. The authors ran a second PCR of 7 to 11 cycles using a sample-barcoded 5' primer and a J-beta primer mix. A single record per CDR3 protein comes from TCRdb applying MiXCR to the 5' RACE reads. The table includes about 670,000 distinct CDR3 sequences, approximately 40% detected once. Sequenced input: blood. Receptors were obtained from a man older than 75 in good health.

Ten or more counts support this clonotype. The chain combines TRBV20-1 with TRBJ2-3, with D tentatively TRBD2 (6 bases). The CDR3 contains 14 residues. V was clipped by 1 base and J by 3 bases, with 11 bases between them. CDR1 and CDR2 from the germline V gene are DFQATT and SNEGSKA (reference sequence). CDR3 bases: TGCAGTGCTAGAGCTGCGGGACGGACAGATACGCAGTATTTT. It is translated as CSARAAGRTDTQYF.

This chain connects TRBV12-5 to TRBJ2-7, with D perhaps matching TRBD1 (5 bases). Germline V gene sequence: CDR1 LGHNT, CDR2 FRNRAP. The CDR3 contains 15 residues. V lost 6 bases to trimming and J lost 3 bases, with 18 bases between them. CDR3 residues: CASGLYDSYLYEQYF. Here the CDR3 DNA reads TGTGCTAGTGGCCTCTACGACAGTTATCTCTACGAGCAGTACTTC.

The CDR3 loop is CSGEQANQETQYF. The CDR3 nucleotides are TGCAGTGGGGAACAGGCCAACCAAGAGACCCAGTACTTC. The genes are TRBV20-1 and TRBJ2-5, with D tentatively TRBD1 (5 bases). V was trimmed by 7 bases and J by 0 bases, leaving 12 bases between them. Germline CDR1 is DFQATT and CDR2 is SNEGSKA (reference sequence). The CDR3 runs to 13 residues.

This chain connects TRBV5-1 to TRBJ1-2; tentative D call: TRBD1 (6 bases). Trimming removed 2 bases from V and 5 bases from J, with 13 bases in between. Germline assignment: CDR1 SGHRS and CDR2 YFSETQ. CDR3 length: 14 amino acids. CDR3 nucleotide sequence: TGCGCCAGCAGCTTACCAAGGGACAATTATGGCTACACCTTC. Translating it yields CASSLPRDNYGYTF.

The table lists this clonotype with a few counts. The gene calls are TRBV4-3 and TRBJ2-5; D uncertain. V lost 3 bases and J lost 1, with 9 bases in between. This CDR3 region has 14 residues. The germline V gene encodes CDR1 LGHNA and CDR2 YSLEER. CDR3 coding DNA: TGCGCCAGCAGCCACGATTCGGGCCAAGAGACCCAGTACTTC. Amino acids: CASSHDSGQETQYF.

The gene calls are TRBV20-1 and TRBJ1-2, with TRBD1 identical over 7 bases. V gave up 6 bases and J gave up 2 bases; unmatched junction bases: 15. Germline-derived CDR1 and CDR2 are DFQATT and SNEGSKA (reference sequence). The CDR3 is 16 residues long. In nucleotides, the CDR3 is TGCAGTGCGGCCAGGACAGGTCGCGTCAAAAACTATGGCTACACCTTC. This gives the protein CSAARTGRVKNYGYTF.

The V gene is TRBV3-1, the J gene TRBJ2-3, with 7 positions matching TRBD2. The CDR3 is 16 amino acids. Germline CDR1 LGHDT, CDR2 YNNKEL (reference sequence). Trimming took 2 bases from V and 3 from J; bases not matched to a gene: 8. The CDR3 DNA reads TGTGCCAGCAGCCAACCGGGACGAGCGGGGACAGATACGCAGTATTTT. It codes for CASSQPGRAGTDTQYF.

This clonotype was observed many times. The rearrangement joins TRBV29-1 to TRBJ2-7; D is possibly TRBD1 (5 bases). This CDR3 region has 13 residues. The V gene lost 4 bases and the J gene lost 3 bases, with 13 bases spanning the gap. Germline assignment: CDR1 SQVTM and CDR2 ANQGSEA. CDR3 nucleotide sequence: TGCAGCGTTGTACAGGCCGTTGACTACGAGCAGTACTTC. This encodes CSVVQAVDYEQYF.